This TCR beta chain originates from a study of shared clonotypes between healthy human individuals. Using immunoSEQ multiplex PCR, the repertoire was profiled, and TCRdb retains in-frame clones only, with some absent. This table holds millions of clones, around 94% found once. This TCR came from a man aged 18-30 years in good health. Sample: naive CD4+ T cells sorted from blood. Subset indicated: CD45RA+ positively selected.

The CDR3 coding sequence is TGTGCCAGCTCACACGGACAGGAGAACACCGGGGAGCTGTTTTTT. Translation: CASSHGQENTGELFF. The chain recombines TRBV18 with TRBJ2-2; 7 bases agree with TRBD1. The V gene end was trimmed by 4 bases and the J gene end by 1 base; junction bases not matched to a gene: 3. This CDR3 is built from 15 residues. Germline V gives CDR1 KGHSH, CDR2 LQKENI.